Shown below are 16 T cell receptor beta chains from a single sample sequenced in a study of tumor and adjacent non-tumor tissue in lung cancer. RNA was extracted from bulk tissue without any cell sorting. Three rounds of nested PCR, following a modified ARM-PCR protocol, produced the TCRbeta library. TCRdb redid the calling of the multiplex PCR reads with MiXCR, one entry per CDR3 protein. In the table there are about 93,000 distinct CDR3 sequences, around three fifths of which are singletons. The sample taken for sequencing was lung tumor tissue. These receptors originate from a man between 65 and 85 years old with non-small cell lung cancer.

The chain recombines TRBV20-1 with TRBJ1-2, with 10 nucleotides matching TRBD1. J lost 4 bases, V lost 7 bases, and 18 bases had no gene match. Germline V gene sequence: CDR1 DFQATT, CDR2 SNEGSKA (reference sequence). The CDR3 runs to 17 residues. The CDR3 here is CSVKERRQGALPYGYTF. The CDR3 DNA sequence: TGCAGTGTTAAAGAGAGGAGACAGGGGGCGCTCCCCTATGGCTACACCTTC.

This clonotype was seen repeatedly, ten times or more. The chain carries TRBV12-3 or TRBV12-4 and TRBJ2-5; D may match TRBD1 or TRBD2 (6 bases each). The CDR3 extends over 13 amino acids. The ends were cut back, 3 bases at V and 4 bases at J, with 9 bases in the middle. CDR3 loop: CASSFEGGETQYF. CDR3 DNA: TGTGCCAGCAGTTTCGAGGGGGGAGAGACCCAGTACTTC.

This clonotype was counted many times. The chain has TRBV6-2 or TRBV6-3 and TRBJ2-6; unclear D gene. The germline gives CDR1 MNHEY, CDR2 SVGEGT. This CDR3 region has 18 residues. The V gene lost 5 bases and the J gene lost 3 bases, with 20 bases spanning the gap. In DNA, the CDR3 is TGTGCCAGCAGTCATACCGTTTTCGGCCTTCGTGGGGCCAACGTCCTGACTTTC. It encodes CASSHTVFGLRGANVLTF.

Concerning this clonotype: The CDR3 does not close with the conserved phenylalanine or tryptophan, likely indicating a read error. The chain links TRBV11-2 to TRBJ2-2; TRBD2 agrees at 9 bases. The germline V gene encodes CDR1 SGHAT and CDR2 FQNNGV. This CDR3 contains 15 residues. In nucleotides, the CDR3 is TGTGTCAGCAGCTTAGGGCGGGGGGGGGCCGGGGAGCTGTTTTTA. Translated, it gives CVSSLGRGGAGELFL.

At least ten counts were recorded for this clonotype. CDR3: CASSLNRGHDSPLHF. The CDR3 DNA is TGTGCCAGCAGCTTGAACAGGGGGCATGATTCACCCCTCCACTTT. This chain joins TRBV5-6 and TRBJ1-6; 9 bases are a match to TRBD1. J lost 8 bases, V lost 1 base, and 4 bases had no gene match. The CDR3 contains 15 residues. Germline lookup yields CDR1 SGHDT and CDR2 YYEEEE.

About this clonotype itself: The CDR3 does not close with the conserved phenylalanine or tryptophan, likely indicating a read error. No DNA is shown, since the ends of the CDR3 on it are uncertain; the CDR3 is the one TCRdb lists. V gene TRBV12-3 or TRBV12-4 combines with J gene TRBJ2-7. The CDR3 is 11 amino acids long, termini counted. The CDR3 is CASSSHQLRYS.

A note on this clonotype: With a much larger clone just one base away, this may be a read error. The rearrangement joins TRBV6-6 to TRBJ2-1; D is perhaps TRBD1 or TRBD2 (6 bases each). Trimming pared 5 bases from V and 15 bases from J, leaving 17 bases between. Germline CDR1 MNHNY, CDR2 SVGAGI (reference sequence). This CDR3 is 12 amino acids long. The CDR3 nucleotides read TGTGCCAGCAGTCGCGACAGGAGGGTGATGTTCTTC. Translated: CASSRDRRVMFF.

For this clonotype: The junction and the germline gene differ at one end; a read error may be behind it. The chain combines TRBV24-1 with TRBJ2-6; either TRBD1 or TRBD2 may supply D (5 bases each). The length of the CDR3 is 14 residues. Germline V CDR1 and CDR2: KGHDR, SFDVKD. CDR3 DNA: TGTTCCATCGAGCGGACTCCCGGGGCCAACGTCTTGACATTC. Translation gives CSIERTPGANVLTF.

Comments on this clonotype: This sequence may be a read error, since a much larger clone differs from it by one base. The chain carries TRBV7-8 and TRBJ2-5; no clear D. The germline V gene has CDR1 SGHVS and CDR2 FQNEAQ. This CDR3 contains 11 residues. Trimming took off 1 base at V and 13 bases at J, with 10 bases between the two ends. The CDR3 is CASSLGAEWYF. CDR3 sequence (DNA): TGTGCCAGCAGCTTAGGGGCGGAGTGGTACTTC.

V gene TRBV29-1 combines with J gene TRBJ2-3, with D possibly TRBD2 on 6 matching bases. The CDR3 is made up of 14 amino acids. Trimming took off 4 bases at V and 13 bases at J, with 24 bases between the two ends. Per the germline V gene, CDR1 is SQVTM and CDR2 is ANQGSEA. In nucleotides, the CDR3 is TGCAGCGTTGCCCTCTGGAGGGGCCAAGATAGGAAGTATTTT. This encodes CSVALWRGQDRKYF.

A remark on this clonotype: Just one base apart from a much larger clone, this may be a read error. The genes are TRBV28 and TRBJ2-1; D not resolved. The V gene lost 5 bases and the J gene lost 7 bases, with 15 bases spanning the gap. Germline V gene lookup returns CDR1 MDHEN and CDR2 SYDVKM. The CDR3 sequence is 14 residues long. The CDR3 sequence: CASSTLLTLNEQFF. The CDR3 DNA is TGTGCCAGCAGTACCCTCCTCACCTTGAATGAGCAGTTCTTC.

A remark on this clonotype: A much larger clone differs from this one at a single base, so this may be a read error. The chain combines TRBV12-3 or TRBV12-4 with TRBJ2-3; 8 positions match TRBD1. This CDR3 is 15 amino acids long. The CDR3 coding sequence is TGTGCCAGCAACGGGGACAGGCGGTACCTGGCTACGCATTATTTT. It yields the protein CASNGDRRYLATHYF.

This clonotype has only a few counts. The chain employs TRBV5-1 and TRBJ2-3; 10 nucleotides match TRBD1. The germline gives CDR1 SGHRS, CDR2 YFSETQ. The CDR3 sequence is 13 residues long. V shed 9 bases, J shed 1 base, and the junction held 2 bases outside the gene matches. Written as DNA, the CDR3 is TGCGCCACCGGACAGGGGGGCACAGATACGCAGTATTTT. Translated, it gives CATGQGGTDTQYF.

As to this clonotype: A much larger clonotype is one base distant, so this may be a read error. J is TRBJ2-3 and V is TRBV6-1; D is unresolved. The CDR3 has 15 amino acids. The V gene's germline CDR1 is MNHNS and CDR2 SASEGT. CDR3 protein: CANSEDSLGYDTQYF. The DNA of the CDR3 is TGTGCCAACAGTGAAGACTCCCTGGGGTACGATACGCAGTATTTT.

A word on this clonotype: A read error may produce the germline difference seen at one junction end. The rearrangement joins TRBV5-4 to TRBJ2-2, with D possibly TRBD1 on 6 matching bases. CDR1 SGHNT and CDR2 YYREEE come from the germline V gene (reference sequence). The CDR3 loop spans 14 amino acids. CDR3 nucleotides: TGTGCCAGCAGCTCTTATAAAAAGACAGGAAAGCTGTTGTTT. Amino acids: CASSSYKKTGKLLF.

In this sample, this clonotype turned up many times. The J gene is TRBJ1-3, the V gene TRBV30; D gene ambiguous. Trimming cost V 1 base and J 3 bases, with 1 base left between them. The length of the CDR3 is 11 residues. CDR1 and CDR2 (germline): GTSNPN, SVGIG (reference sequence). The CDR3 sequence: CAWSGGNTIYF. CDR3 nucleotides: TGTGCCTGGAGTGGTGGAAACACCATATATTTT. The variable domain in full, completed from reference TRBV30 and TRBJ1-3, reads SQTIHQWPATLVQPVGSPLSLECTVEGTSNPNLYWYRQAAGRGLQLLFYSVGIGQISSEVPQNLSASRPQDRQFILSSKKLLLSDSGFYLCAWSGGNTIYFGEGSWLTVV.